In this sample, the clone carrying this T cell receptor (beta chain) turned up once. What it recognizes is unknown. No conserved phenylalanine or tryptophan ends this CDR3, so it is likely a read error. The source of the sample is a study of vaccination and CD4 T cells after COVID-19. Study-wide background: Investigators stimulated cells with overlapping spike peptides drawn from SARS-CoV-2, HCoV-NL63, HCoV-OC43 and HCoV-229E.

Germline CDR1 and CDR2: DFQATT and SNEGSKA (reference sequence). The V and J ends lost 3 bases and 3 bases respectively, with 11 bases between them. This CDR3 has 14 residues. Treatment specified: approximately 11-day PBMC culture with coronavirus spike peptide pools or control peptides (ViraFEST assay). Cultured CD4+ T cell DNA was sequenced using the Oncomine TCR Beta short-read assay. TCRdb re-analysed the PCR reads in MiXCR, keeping a single row per CDR3 protein. The sample records about 27,000 distinct CDR3 sequences, approximately 60% being singletons. The chain joins TRBV20-1 to TRBJ2-2; a weak D match, TRBD1 (5 bases). This clonotype originated in a human donor who received a COVID-19 vaccine. Sequencing used CD4+ T cells from blood, cultured in vitro, obtained after SARS-CoV-2 vaccination. For the CDR3, the DNA is TGCAGTGCTAGGCCAGGGTGGGACACCGGGGAGCTGTTTGTT. Protein: CSARPGWDTGELFV.